The rows below give T cell receptor beta chains drawn from one sample of a study of beta chain features in type 1 diabetes. The protocol was immunoSEQ multiplex PCR, while the TCRdb copy is restricted to in-frame clones and leaves out a portion. The sample holds 40,000 to 50,000 clones, around 63% seen once. Sequenced input: Tregs from blood. Every receptor here comes from a man younger than 40 with type 1 diabetes. Some clones in this sample may be carry-over from other donors' samples. Both conserved end residues are part of each CDR3. The D gene is left open where the match is weak. A clone size is listed for some rows: how often the clone was seen (once, few, many), or a class if it is expanded.

j_gene: TRBJ1-5; d_gene: TRBD1; v_gene: TRBV6-5; abundance: once; CDR3nt: TGTGCCAGCAGTGAACAGGGGGGGAGTGGGCCCCAGCATTTT; CDR3aa: CASSEQGGSGPQHF
j_gene: TRBJ2-1; d_gene: .; v_gene: TRBV5-1; abundance: .; CDR3nt: TGCGCCAGCACCGGCGCGGCAGGGAAGAATGAGCAGTTCTTC; CDR3aa: CASTGAAGKNEQFF
j_gene: TRBJ2-7; d_gene: .; v_gene: TRBV4-1; abundance: few; CDR3nt: TGCGCCAGCAGCCCGTGGACAGGGAGGGTTAGGGAGCAGTACTTC; CDR3aa: CASSPWTGRVREQYF
j_gene: TRBJ2-5; d_gene: .; v_gene: TRBV7-9; abundance: .; CDR3nt: TGTGCCAGCAGCTTACCGCCGGGATCCGTCTCGGGGACCCAGTACTTC; CDR3aa: CASSLPPGSVSGTQYF
j_gene: TRBJ1-1; d_gene: .; v_gene: TRBV7-3; abundance: few; CDR3nt: TGTGCCAGCAGCTTAAATAATATGAACTCTTTGGTTGAAGCTTTCTTT; CDR3aa: CASSLNNMNSLVEAFF
j_gene: TRBJ2-7; d_gene: .; v_gene: TRBV18; abundance: .; CDR3nt: TGTGCCAGCTCACCACCGGCAGGGTTATACGAGCAGTACTTC; CDR3aa: CASSPPAGLYEQYF
j_gene: TRBJ2-7; d_gene: TRBD2; v_gene: TRBV4-2; abundance: few; CDR3nt: TGTGCCAGCAGCCAAAGAGCGGGGGGCTACTCCTACGAGCAGTACTTC; CDR3aa: CASSQRAGGYSYEQYF
j_gene: TRBJ2-7; d_gene: TRBD2; v_gene: TRBV5-1; abundance: .; CDR3nt: TGCGCCAGCAGCCCTACTGGGGCGGGAGGAAACGAGCAGTACTTC; CDR3aa: CASSPTGAGGNEQYF
j_gene: TRBJ2-5; d_gene: .; v_gene: TRBV7-3; abundance: .; CDR3nt: TGTGCCAGCAGCATCGGAGGGCTGGAGACCCAGTACTTC; CDR3aa: CASSIGGLETQYF
j_gene: TRBJ2-3; d_gene: TRBD1; v_gene: TRBV9; abundance: .; CDR3nt: TGTGCCAGCAGCGTACCAGGGGGCAGGGATACGCAGTATTTT; CDR3aa: CASSVPGGRDTQYF
j_gene: TRBJ1-4; d_gene: .; v_gene: TRBV5-4; abundance: .; CDR3nt: TGTGCCAGCAGCCCCTCAGGGAATAATAATGAAAAACTGTTTTTT; CDR3aa: CASSPSGNNNEKLFF
j_gene: TRBJ1-2; d_gene: .; v_gene: TRBV28; abundance: once; CDR3nt: TGTGCCAGCAGTCTCAGGGGATACTATGGCTACACCTTC; CDR3aa: CASSLRGYYGYTF
j_gene: TRBJ1-1; d_gene: .; v_gene: TRBV7-2; abundance: .; CDR3nt: TGTGCCAGCGGCTTAGTCGGGGTGAACACTGAAGCTTTCTTT; CDR3aa: CASGLVGVNTEAFF
j_gene: TRBJ2-7; d_gene: TRBD2; v_gene: TRBV5-4; abundance: .; CDR3nt: TGTGCCAGCAGTCGTGGAGGGGGACTAGCGGGAGGTGGAAGCTCCTACGAGCAGTACTTC; CDR3aa: CASSRGGGLAGGGSSYEQYF
j_gene: TRBJ2-5; d_gene: TRBD2; v_gene: TRBV5-1; abundance: .; CDR3nt: TGCGCCAGCAGCTTTGCTAGCGGGGGAGAGACCCAGTACTTC; CDR3aa: CASSFASGGETQYF
j_gene: TRBJ1-2; d_gene: .; v_gene: TRBV29-1; abundance: once; CDR3nt: TGCAGCGTTGAAACTACAGGGTCTGGCTACACCTTC; CDR3aa: CSVETTGSGYTF
j_gene: TRBJ2-1; d_gene: .; v_gene: TRBV7-3; abundance: .; CDR3nt: TGTGCCAGCAGCATCGACAGCCATGGTGAGCAGTTCTTC; CDR3aa: CASSIDSHGEQFF
j_gene: TRBJ2-2; d_gene: .; v_gene: TRBV7-2; abundance: .; CDR3nt: TGTGCCAGCAGCTTCCCGTTTGCCGGGGAGCTGTTTTTT; CDR3aa: CASSFPFAGELFF
j_gene: TRBJ2-7; d_gene: TRBD2; v_gene: TRBV7-2; abundance: .; CDR3nt: TGTGCCAGCAGCCCATTTAGCGGGGGGGCTTGGTCCTACGAGCAGTACTTC; CDR3aa: CASSPFSGGAWSYEQYF
j_gene: TRBJ2-1; d_gene: .; v_gene: TRBV20-1; abundance: .; CDR3nt: TGCAGTGCTACTAGTAATGAGCAGTTCTTC; CDR3aa: CSATSNEQFF
j_gene: TRBJ2-3; d_gene: TRBD2; v_gene: TRBV29-1; abundance: .; CDR3nt: TGCAGCGTTGGGCTAGCGGGAGGGGGTACGCAGTATTTT; CDR3aa: CSVGLAGGGTQYF
j_gene: TRBJ1-2; d_gene: TRBD1; v_gene: TRBV18; abundance: once; CDR3nt: TGTGCCAGCTCACAATTTTATGAGGGGGCGGATGGCTACACCTTC; CDR3aa: CASSQFYEGADGYTF
j_gene: TRBJ2-1; d_gene: TRBD1; v_gene: TRBV11-2; abundance: .; CDR3nt: TGTGCCAGCAGCTTAGTGACAGGGTCGGATGAGCAGTTCTTC; CDR3aa: CASSLVTGSDEQFF
j_gene: TRBJ2-7; d_gene: .; v_gene: TRBV7-9; abundance: .; CDR3nt: TGTGCCAGCAGCGCGGGACAGACATTAGACTCCTACGAGCAGTACTTC; CDR3aa: CASSAGQTLDSYEQYF
j_gene: TRBJ2-7; d_gene: .; v_gene: TRBV7-2; abundance: .; CDR3nt: TGTGCCAGCAGCCTAACCTACGAGCAGTACTTC; CDR3aa: CASSLTYEQYF
j_gene: TRBJ2-3; d_gene: TRBD2; v_gene: TRBV5-1; abundance: .; CDR3nt: TGCGCCAGCCGGTCTGGGGAGGGGACAGATACGCAGTATTTT; CDR3aa: CASRSGEGTDTQYF
j_gene: TRBJ2-7; d_gene: TRBD2; v_gene: TRBV30; abundance: .; CDR3nt: TGTGCCTGGAGTGTCGGGCGGGGGACCTCCTACGAGCAGTACTTC; CDR3aa: CAWSVGRGTSYEQYF
j_gene: TRBJ1-5; d_gene: .; v_gene: TRBV11-2; abundance: .; CDR3nt: TGTGCCAGCAGCTTAGGCGATCAGCCCCAGCATTTT; CDR3aa: CASSLGDQPQHF
j_gene: TRBJ2-5; d_gene: .; v_gene: TRBV6-1; abundance: .; CDR3nt: TGTGCCAGCAGTGGGGGGCTCGACCAGGAGACCCAGTACTTC; CDR3aa: CASSGGLDQETQYF
j_gene: TRBJ2-7; d_gene: TRBD2; v_gene: TRBV11-2; abundance: .; CDR3nt: TGTGCCAGCAGCTCCCTCTCTAGCGGGGGCAACTACGAGCAGTACTTC; CDR3aa: CASSSLSSGGNYEQYF
j_gene: TRBJ2-2; d_gene: .; v_gene: TRBV29-1; abundance: .; CDR3nt: TGCAGCGTTGAAGATCGAAGGGGCGGACGCACCGGGGAGCTGTTTTTT; CDR3aa: CSVEDRRGGRTGELFF
j_gene: TRBJ1-5; d_gene: .; v_gene: TRBV10-1; abundance: .; CDR3nt: TGCGCCAGCAGTGAGTCGAGGGAGGTTAGGTCCCCCCTAGGCAGGACCCTCTACAATCAGCCCCAGCATTTT; CDR3aa: CASSESREVRSPLGRTLYNQPQHF
j_gene: TRBJ1-2; d_gene: TRBD1; v_gene: TRBV6-5; abundance: .; CDR3nt: TGTGCCAGCAGTTACCGGACAGGGGGGGGTGGCTACACCTTC; CDR3aa: CASSYRTGGGGYTF
j_gene: TRBJ2-5; d_gene: .; v_gene: TRBV15; abundance: .; CDR3nt: TGTGCCACCAGCACCTCAACCCGGGGGACCCAGTACTTC; CDR3aa: CATSTSTRGTQYF
j_gene: TRBJ2-7; d_gene: .; v_gene: TRBV7-9; abundance: .; CDR3nt: TGTGCCAGCAGCTTAGCCGGGGTTAGGGACGAGCAGTACTTC; CDR3aa: CASSLAGVRDEQYF
j_gene: TRBJ2-5; d_gene: TRBD2; v_gene: TRBV7-2; abundance: .; CDR3nt: TGTGCCAGCAGCTTAAGCGGGGTGACCGGGGAGACCCAGTACTTC; CDR3aa: CASSLSGVTGETQYF